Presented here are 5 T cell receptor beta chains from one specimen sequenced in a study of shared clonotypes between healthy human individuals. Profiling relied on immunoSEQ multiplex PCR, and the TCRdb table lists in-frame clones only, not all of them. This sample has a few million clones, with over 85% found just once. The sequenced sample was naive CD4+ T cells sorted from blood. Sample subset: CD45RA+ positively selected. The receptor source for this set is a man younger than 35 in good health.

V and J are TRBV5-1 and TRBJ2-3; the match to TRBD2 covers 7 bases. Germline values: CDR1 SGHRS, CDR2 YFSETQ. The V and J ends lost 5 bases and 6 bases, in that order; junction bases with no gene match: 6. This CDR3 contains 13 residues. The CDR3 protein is CASRNKGGDTQYF. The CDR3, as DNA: TGCGCCAGCAGGAATAAGGGAGGGGATACGCAGTATTTT.

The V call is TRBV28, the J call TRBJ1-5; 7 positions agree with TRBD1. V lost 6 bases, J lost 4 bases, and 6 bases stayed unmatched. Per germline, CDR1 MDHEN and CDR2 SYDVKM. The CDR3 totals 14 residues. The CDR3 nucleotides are TGTGCCAGCAGCTCCGACAGGGTAAATCAGCCCCAGCATTTT. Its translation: CASSSDRVNQPQHF.

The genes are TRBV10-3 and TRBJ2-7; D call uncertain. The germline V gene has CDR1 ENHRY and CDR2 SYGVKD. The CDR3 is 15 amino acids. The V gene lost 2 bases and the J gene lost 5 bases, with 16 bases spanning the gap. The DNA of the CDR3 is TGTGCCATCAGTGAGACAAATGTGGGTTCCCACGAGCAGTACTTC. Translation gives CAISETNVGSHEQYF.

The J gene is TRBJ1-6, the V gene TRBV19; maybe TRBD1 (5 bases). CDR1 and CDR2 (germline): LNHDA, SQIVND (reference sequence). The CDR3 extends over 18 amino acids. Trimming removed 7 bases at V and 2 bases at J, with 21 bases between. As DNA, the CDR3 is TGTGCCAGTACCGTTCCGATGTTTCGGGGACCCTATAATTCACCCCTCCACTTT. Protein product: CASTVPMFRGPYNSPLHF.

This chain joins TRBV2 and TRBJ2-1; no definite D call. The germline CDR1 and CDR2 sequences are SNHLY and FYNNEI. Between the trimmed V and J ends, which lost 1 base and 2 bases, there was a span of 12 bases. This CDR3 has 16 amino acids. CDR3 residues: CASSEGSGSTYNEQFF. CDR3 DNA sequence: TGTGCCAGCAGTGAAGGCTCCGGGTCCACCTACAATGAGCAGTTCTTC.